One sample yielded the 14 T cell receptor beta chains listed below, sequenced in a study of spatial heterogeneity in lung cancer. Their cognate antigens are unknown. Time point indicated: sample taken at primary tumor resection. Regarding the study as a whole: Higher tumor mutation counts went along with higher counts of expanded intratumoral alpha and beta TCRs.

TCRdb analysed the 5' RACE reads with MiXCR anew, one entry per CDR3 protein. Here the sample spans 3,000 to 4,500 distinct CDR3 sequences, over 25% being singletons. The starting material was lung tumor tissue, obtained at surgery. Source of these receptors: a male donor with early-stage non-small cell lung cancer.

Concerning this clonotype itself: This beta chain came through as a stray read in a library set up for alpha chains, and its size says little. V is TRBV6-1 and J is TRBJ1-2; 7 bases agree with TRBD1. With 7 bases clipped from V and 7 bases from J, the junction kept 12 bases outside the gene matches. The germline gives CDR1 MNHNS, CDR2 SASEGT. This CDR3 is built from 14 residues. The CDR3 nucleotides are TGTGCCAGCATCACCGTGACAGGGAATCTTGGCTACACCTTC. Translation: CASITVTGNLGYTF.

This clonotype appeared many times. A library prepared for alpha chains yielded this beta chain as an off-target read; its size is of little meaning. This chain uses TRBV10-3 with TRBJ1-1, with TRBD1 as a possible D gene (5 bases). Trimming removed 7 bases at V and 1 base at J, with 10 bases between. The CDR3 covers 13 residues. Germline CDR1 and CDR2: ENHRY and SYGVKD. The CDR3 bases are TGTGCCATCATGGGGGGTCCGAACACTGAAGCTTTCTTT. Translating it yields CAIMGGPNTEAFF.

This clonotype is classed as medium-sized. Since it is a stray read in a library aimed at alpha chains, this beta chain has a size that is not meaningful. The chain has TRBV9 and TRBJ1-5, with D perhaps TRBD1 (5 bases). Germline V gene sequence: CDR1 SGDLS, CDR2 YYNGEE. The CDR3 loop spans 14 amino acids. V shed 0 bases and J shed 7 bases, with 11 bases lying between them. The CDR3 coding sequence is TGTGCCAGCAGCGTAGATGGGGCAGGGCAGCCCCAGCATTTT. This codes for CASSVDGAGQPQHF.

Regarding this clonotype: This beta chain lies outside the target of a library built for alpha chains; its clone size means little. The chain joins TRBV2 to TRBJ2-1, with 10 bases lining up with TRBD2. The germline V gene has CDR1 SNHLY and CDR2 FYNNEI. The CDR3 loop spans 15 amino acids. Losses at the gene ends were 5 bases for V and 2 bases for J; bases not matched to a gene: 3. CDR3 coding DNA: TGTGCCAGCAGTAGCGGGAGGGATCCCTACAATGAGCAGTTCTTC. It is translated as CASSSGRDPYNEQFF.

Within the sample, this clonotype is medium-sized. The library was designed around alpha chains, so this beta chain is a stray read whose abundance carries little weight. CDR3 amino acids: CSAAGTSGRLSYEQYF. DNA of the CDR3: TGCAGTGCTGCCGGGACTAGCGGGAGGCTATCCTACGAGCAGTACTTC. The chain uses TRBV20-1 and TRBJ2-7; 15 bases are a match to TRBD2. Per the germline V gene, CDR1 is DFQATT and CDR2 is SNEGSKA (reference sequence). V shed 5 bases and J 1 base; nucleotides not matched to a gene: 6. The CDR3 is 16 amino acids.

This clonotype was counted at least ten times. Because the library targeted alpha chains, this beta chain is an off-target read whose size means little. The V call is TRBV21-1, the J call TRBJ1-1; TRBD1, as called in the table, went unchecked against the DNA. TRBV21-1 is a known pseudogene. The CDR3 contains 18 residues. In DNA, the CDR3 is TGTGCCAGCAGCAAAAGGGGGCCCCCGGCCCTGGCCGCAAGTGAAGCTTTCTTT. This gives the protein CASSKRGPPALAASEAFF.

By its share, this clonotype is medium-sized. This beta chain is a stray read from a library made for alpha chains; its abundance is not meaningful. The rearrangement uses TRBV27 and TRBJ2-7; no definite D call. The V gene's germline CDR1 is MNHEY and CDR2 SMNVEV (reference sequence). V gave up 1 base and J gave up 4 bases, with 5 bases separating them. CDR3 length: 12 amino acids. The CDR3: CASSLWGYEQYF. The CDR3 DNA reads TGTGCCAGCAGTTTATGGGGTTACGAGCAGTACTTC.

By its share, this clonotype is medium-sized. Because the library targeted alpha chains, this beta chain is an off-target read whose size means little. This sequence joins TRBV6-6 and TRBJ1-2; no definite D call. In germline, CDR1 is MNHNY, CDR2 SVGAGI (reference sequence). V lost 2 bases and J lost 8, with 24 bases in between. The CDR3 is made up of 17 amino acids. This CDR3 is CASSYPFGSDRKQGYTF. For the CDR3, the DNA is TGTGCCAGCAGTTACCCCTTTGGTAGTGACCGTAAGCAGGGCTACACCTTC.

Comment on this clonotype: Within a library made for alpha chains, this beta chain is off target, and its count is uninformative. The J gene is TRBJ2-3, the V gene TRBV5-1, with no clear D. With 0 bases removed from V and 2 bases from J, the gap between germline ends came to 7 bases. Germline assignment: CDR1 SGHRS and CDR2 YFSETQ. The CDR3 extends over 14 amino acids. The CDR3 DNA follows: TGCGCCAGCAGCTTGGATGGAGACACAGATACGCAGTATTTT. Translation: CASSLDGDTDTQYF.

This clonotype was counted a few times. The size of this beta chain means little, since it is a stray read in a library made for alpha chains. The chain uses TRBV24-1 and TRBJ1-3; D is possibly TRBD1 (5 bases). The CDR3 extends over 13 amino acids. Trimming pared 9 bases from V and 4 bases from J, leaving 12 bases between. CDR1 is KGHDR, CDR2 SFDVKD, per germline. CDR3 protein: CATSGRDGNTIYF. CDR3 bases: TGTGCCACCTCGGGCAGGGACGGAAACACCATATATTTT.

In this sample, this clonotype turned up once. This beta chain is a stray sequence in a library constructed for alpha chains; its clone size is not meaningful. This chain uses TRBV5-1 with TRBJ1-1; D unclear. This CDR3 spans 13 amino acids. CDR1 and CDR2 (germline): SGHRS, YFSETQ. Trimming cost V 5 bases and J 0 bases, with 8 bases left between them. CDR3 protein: CASRATVNTEAFF. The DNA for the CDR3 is TGCGCCAGCAGGGCGACGGTGAACACTGAAGCTTTCTTT.

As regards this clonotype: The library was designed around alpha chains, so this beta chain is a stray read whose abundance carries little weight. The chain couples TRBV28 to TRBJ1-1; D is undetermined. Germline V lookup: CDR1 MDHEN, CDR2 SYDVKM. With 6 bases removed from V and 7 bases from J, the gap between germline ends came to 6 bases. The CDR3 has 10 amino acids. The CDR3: CASRANEAFF. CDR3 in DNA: TGTGCCAGCAGGGCGAATGAAGCTTTCTTT.

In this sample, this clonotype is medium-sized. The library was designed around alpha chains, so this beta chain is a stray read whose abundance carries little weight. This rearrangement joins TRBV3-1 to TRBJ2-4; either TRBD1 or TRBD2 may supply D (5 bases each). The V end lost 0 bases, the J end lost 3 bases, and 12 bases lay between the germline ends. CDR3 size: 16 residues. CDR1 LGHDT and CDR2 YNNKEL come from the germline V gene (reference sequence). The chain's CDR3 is CASSQELGRGKNIQYF. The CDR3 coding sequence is TGTGCCAGCAGCCAAGAGCTGGGACGGGGCAAAAACATTCAGTACTTC.

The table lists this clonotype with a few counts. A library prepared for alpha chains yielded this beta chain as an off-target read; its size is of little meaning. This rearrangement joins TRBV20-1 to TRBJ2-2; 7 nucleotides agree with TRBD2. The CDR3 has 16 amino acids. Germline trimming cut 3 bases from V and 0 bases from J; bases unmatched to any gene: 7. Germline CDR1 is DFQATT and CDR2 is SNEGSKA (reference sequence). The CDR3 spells CSASSSGTANTGELFF. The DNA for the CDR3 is TGCAGTGCTAGTAGCAGCGGGACGGCGAACACCGGGGAGCTGTTTTTT.